These 25 T cell receptor beta chains came from one sample sequenced in a study of identical twins (dated by TCRdb to the mid-2010s). Preparation of the library involved 5' RACE. Sequencer: Illumina HiSeq 2000. TCRdb reran the public reads through fastp at Q25 and MiXCR, keeping productive beta chains. Duplicate CDR3 protein sequences are folded into a single record with the most common DNA and genes. This sample lists roughly 1.6 million distinct CDR3 sequences; about 32% were detected once. The top ten constitute approximately 0.29% of the sample. The source material was cord blood. These receptor sequences come from a newborn girl in good health.

The chain employs TRBV24-1 and TRBJ2-1; TRBD2 matches 10 bases. After removal of 7 bases from V and 4 bases from J, the junction contained 9 bases not matched to a gene. CDR1 KGHDR and CDR2 SFDVKD come from the germline V gene. The CDR3 sequence is 16 residues long. The CDR3 is CATRPSGGPEYNEQFF. CDR3 nucleotides: TGTGCCACCAGACCTAGCGGGGGCCCCGAATACAATGAGCAGTTCTTC.

This clonotype has only a few counts. The chain employs TRBV20-1 and TRBJ2-1; D is ambiguous. V was trimmed by 0 bases and J by 4 bases, leaving 7 bases between them. The CDR3 extends over 13 amino acids. Germline CDR1 and CDR2: DFQATT and SNEGSKA (reference sequence). The DNA of the CDR3 is TGCAGTGCTAGAGATGTGGGATACAATGAGCAGTTCTTC. This codes for CSARDVGYNEQFF.

The chain couples TRBV27 to TRBJ2-3; D is possibly TRBD1 (6 bases). Germline V gene sequence: CDR1 MNHEY, CDR2 SMNVEV (reference sequence). Trimming shortened V by 4 bases and J by 2 bases, and 10 bases separated the two germline ends. The length of the CDR3 is 14 residues. CDR3 sequence (DNA): TGTGCCAGCAGTTGGGCAGGGGTCACAGATACGCAGTATTTT. Its translation: CASSWAGVTDTQYF.

The V call is TRBV6-5, the J call TRBJ2-7, with a tentative D call TRBD2 (5 bases). The CDR3 loop spans 16 amino acids. Germline V gives CDR1 MNHEY, CDR2 SVGAGI. Trimming removed 9 bases from V and 2 bases from J, with 23 bases in between. The CDR3 bases are TGTGCCAGTCGGGGTCGTGGATCCCAGAAAGCCTACGAGCAGTACTTC. It codes for CASRGRGSQKAYEQYF.

This rearrangement joins TRBV10-3 to TRBJ1-2; TRBD1 matches 9 bases. The V gene end was trimmed by 11 bases and the J gene end by 2 bases; junction bases not matched to a gene: 9. The V gene's germline CDR1 is ENHRY and CDR2 SYGVKD. The CDR3 sequence is 14 residues long. The chain's CDR3 is CAAQGTGKNYGYTF. In DNA, the CDR3 is TGTGCCGCCCAGGGGACAGGGAAGAACTATGGCTACACCTTC.

This clonotype was detected only a few times. The rearrangement uses TRBV27 and TRBJ1-2; D gene ambiguous. This CDR3 comprises 14 residues. Germline values: CDR1 MNHEY, CDR2 SMNVEV (reference sequence). V lost 6 bases to trimming and J lost 2 bases, with 13 bases between them. The CDR3 loop reads CASSQIAGNYGYTF. In DNA form, the CDR3 reads TGTGCCAGCAGCCAAATAGCCGGAAACTATGGCTACACCTTC.

This clonotype appeared many times. The chain couples TRBV6-5 to TRBJ1-5; 10 bases are a match to TRBD1. Per germline, CDR1 MNHEY and CDR2 SVGAGI. The CDR3 covers 15 residues. The junction had 3 bases not matched to a gene; V was cut back by 5 bases and J by 2 bases. The CDR3 loop reads CASSQDRGGNQPQHF. The DNA for the CDR3 is TGTGCCAGCAGTCAGGACAGGGGGGGCAATCAGCCCCAGCATTTT.

This clonotype was seen many times. The junction departs from germline at one end; a sequencing error may be responsible. This sequence joins TRBV5-1 and TRBJ2-3, with D hard to call. From germline, CDR1 is SGHRS and CDR2 YFSETQ. The CDR3 contains 13 residues. Here the CDR3 DNA reads TGTGCCAGCAGTTTACCCACTACAGATACGCAGTATTTT. The encoded protein is CASSLPTTDTQYF.

The chain couples TRBV30 to TRBJ2-5, with a tentative D call TRBD2 (5 bases). Trimming stripped 1 base from V and 11 bases from J, with 29 bases between. There are 17 residues in the CDR3. Germline assignment: CDR1 GTSNPN and CDR2 SVGIG (reference sequence). CDR3 sequence (DNA): TGTGCCTGGAGTGCCGCCCGGCTGGGAAGGACTCACAATGAGCAGTACTTC. Amino acids: CAWSAARLGRTHNEQYF.

This chain links TRBV20-1 with TRBJ1-6; no firm D call. CDR3 size: 14 residues. Germline CDR1 DFQATT, CDR2 SNEGSKA (reference sequence). Trimming shortened V by 3 bases and J by 8 bases, and 14 bases separated the two germline ends. The CDR3 bases are TGCAGTGCTAGCTTCGGTGGGATGGATTCACCCCTCCACTTT. Protein: CSASFGGMDSPLHF.

There are a few counts of this clonotype. The chain joins TRBV9 to TRBJ2-3; TRBD2 agrees at 10 bases. The germline V gene has CDR1 SGDLS and CDR2 YYNGEE. J gave up 2 bases and V 3 bases, and 9 bases lay outside the gene matches. CDR3 length equals 17 residues. The CDR3 region is CASSARSGGAITDTQYF. CDR3 in DNA: TGTGCCAGCAGCGCTCGAAGCGGGGGGGCTATCACAGATACGCAGTATTTT.

This clonotype was recorded a few times. The chain couples TRBV9 to TRBJ2-1; D is perhaps TRBD2 (6 bases). The CDR3 runs to 14 residues. V was pared by 4 bases and J by 6 bases, with 14 bases between. Germline V gene lookup returns CDR1 SGDLS and CDR2 YYNGEE. The CDR3 loop is CASSPDGRSNEQFF. The DNA of the CDR3 is TGTGCCAGCAGCCCTGACGGGAGATCCAATGAGCAGTTCTTC.

At least ten counts were recorded for this clonotype. This sequence joins TRBV20-1 and TRBJ2-3; unclear D gene. V was cut by 3 bases and J by 2 bases, with 12 bases left in between. The CDR3 has 14 residues. Per germline, CDR1 DFQATT and CDR2 SNEGSKA (reference sequence). CDR3 sequence: CSASPGPDTDTQYF. DNA for the CDR3: TGCAGTGCTAGCCCCGGGCCCGACACAGATACGCAGTATTTT.

This clonotype came up a few times. The chain uses TRBV21-1 and TRBJ1-2. TRBV21-1 is described as a pseudogene. The CDR3 is made up of 14 amino acids. The CDR3 DNA reads as TGTGCCAGCAGCAAATCCGGCAGGGAAGGAGGCTACACCTTC. Its protein product is CASSKSGREGGYTF.

The chain combines TRBV14 with TRBJ2-1; the D call may be TRBD1 or TRBD2 (5 bases each). V was clipped by 1 base and J by 15 bases, with 16 bases between them. The CDR3 is 13 residues long. The V gene's germline CDR1 is SGHDN and CDR2 FVKESK. DNA for the CDR3: TGTGCCAGCAGCCAAGCCCTCCGGGGCTATCTGTTCTTC. It codes for CASSQALRGYLFF.

The chain uses TRBV18 and TRBJ1-3; D is unclear. V lost 3 bases and J 4 bases, leaving 10 bases between the germline ends. There are 14 residues in the CDR3. Germline V gene lookup returns CDR1 KGHSH and CDR2 LQKENI. The CDR3 bases are TGTGCCAGCTCACCGGAAAGAGGCGGAAACACCATATATTTT. It encodes CASSPERGGNTIYF.

The chain is built from TRBV28 and TRBJ2-1; perhaps D is TRBD1 or TRBD2 (5 bases each). The DNA end is a closer match to TRBJ2-7, so the J assignment may be wrong. Germline CDR1 is MDHEN and CDR2 is SYDVKM. The CDR3 is 16 residues long. The CDR3 reads CASSLVGGMSYNEQYF. The DNA of the CDR3 is TGTGCCAGCAGTTTAGTTGGGGGAATGTCCTACAATGAGCAGTACTTC.

This clonotype was seen a handful of times. This chain links TRBV24-1 with TRBJ2-1; 13 nucleotides line up with TRBD2. The V gene end was trimmed by 1 base and the J gene end by 7 bases; junction bases not matched to a gene: 3. This CDR3 spans 16 amino acids. The germline CDR1 and CDR2 sequences are KGHDR and SFDVKD. The CDR3 nucleotides read TGTGCCACCAGTGATTTACGGACTAGCGGGAGAAATGAGCAGTTCTTC. Translating gives CATSDLRTSGRNEQFF.

V and J are TRBV20-1 and TRBJ2-5; 8 bases are shared with TRBD1. The DNA end is a closer match to TRBJ2-7, so the J assignment may be wrong. The CDR3 runs 13 residues. Germline loops: CDR1 DFQATT, CDR2 SNEGSKA (reference sequence). CDR3 bases: TGCAGTGCTAGTTCGGACAGGGAGTACGAGCAGTACTTC. Amino acid sequence: CSASSDREYEQYF.

This clonotype has at least ten counts. J is TRBJ2-7 and V is TRBV6-2 or TRBV6-3, with a possible D match to TRBD2 (5 bases). Looked up from germline, CDR1 is MNHEY and CDR2 is SVGEGT. V lost 6 bases, J lost 3 bases, and 18 bases lay in between. The CDR3 runs to 15 residues. This CDR3 is CASRVPVASSYEQYF. Written as DNA, the CDR3 is TGTGCCAGCAGAGTACCTGTGGCTAGCAGCTACGAGCAGTACTTC.

Comments on this clonotype: At one end, the junction sequence differs from germline, possibly due to a read error. The gene calls are TRBV5-1 and TRBJ1-1; D unclear. CDR1 is SGHRS and CDR2 is YFSETQ in the germline V gene. The CDR3 totals 15 residues. Here the CDR3 reads CAGSLVRQANTEAFF. In DNA, the CDR3 is TGCGCCGGCAGCTTAGTACGACAAGCCAACACTGAAGCTTTCTTT.

CDR3 amino acids: CASSQDFPGLPGNEQFF. The CDR3 coding sequence is TGTGCCAGCAGCCAAGATTTCCCGGGGCTACCCGGCAATGAGCAGTTCTTC. The chain recombines TRBV4-2 with TRBJ2-1; D is perhaps TRBD1 or TRBD2 (5 bases each). CDR1 is LGHNA and CDR2 is YNFKEQ in the germline V gene. This CDR3 is built from 17 residues. V dropped 0 bases and J dropped 6 bases, with 18 bases sitting between them.

Only a few counts were recorded for this clonotype. The rearrangement uses TRBV5-1 and TRBJ2-3; a possible D gene is TRBD2 (5 bases). Germline V gene lookup returns CDR1 SGHRS and CDR2 YFSETQ. The CDR3 length is 16 residues. The V gene lost 0 bases and the J gene lost 0 bases, with 11 bases spanning the gap. DNA of the CDR3: TGCGCCAGCAGCTTGGCTGGTAGCGCTAGCACAGATACGCAGTATTTT. Translated: CASSLAGSASTDTQYF.

About this clonotype: This may arise from a read error, as a much more abundant clone is one base away. The chain couples TRBV12-3 or TRBV12-4 to TRBJ2-5; D is ambiguous. This CDR3 has 14 amino acids. The DNA of the CDR3 is TGTGCCAGCAGTCTAGGACGGTCCCAAGAGGCCCAGTACTTC. It is translated as CASSLGRSQEAQYF.

Only a few counts were recorded for this clonotype. The rearrangement joins TRBV21-1 to TRBJ2-4; TRBD1 is the table's D call, not checked against the DNA. TRBV21-1 is deemed a pseudogene. CDR3 size: 15 residues. The CDR3 DNA sequence: TGTGCCAGCAGCGGACAGGGGCTAGCCAAAGACATTCAGTACTTC. This sequence encodes CASSGQGLAKDIQYF.